The rows below give T cell receptor beta chains drawn from one sample of a study of blood T cells in healthy people across ages. One entry per CDR3 protein results from TCRdb running MiXCR on the 5' RACE reads. This table holds some 780,000 distinct CDR3 sequences, just over 55% found once. The sample comprised blood. These receptors came from a man aged 40-50 years in good health. Both conserved end residues are part of each CDR3. Each record gives: J gene, V gene, CDR3 length, clone size, D gene, CDR3 protein, CDR3 DNA. The D gene is left open where the match is weak. The size field is filled for only some rows; it gives once, few, many or a size class.

j_call: TRBJ2-7
v_call: TRBV5-1
cdr3_length: 13
clone_size: NA
d_call: NA
cdr3_aa: CASSLKQEGEQYF
cdr3_nt: TGCGCCAGCAGCTTGAAACAGGAAGGCGAGCAGTACTTC

j_call: TRBJ2-3
v_call: TRBV9
cdr3_length: 15
clone_size: few
d_call: NA
cdr3_aa: CASSPRLLTSDTQYF
cdr3_nt: TGTGCCAGCAGCCCTAGGTTGCTGACATCAGATACGCAGTATTTT

j_call: TRBJ2-3
v_call: TRBV7-3
cdr3_length: 14
clone_size: NA
d_call: NA
cdr3_aa: CASSKQGGTDTQYF
cdr3_nt: TGTGCCAGCAGTAAACAGGGTGGTACAGATACGCAGTATTTT

j_call: TRBJ2-4
v_call: TRBV7-6
cdr3_length: 15
clone_size: few
d_call: TRBD2
cdr3_aa: CASSTPSGGGNIQYF
cdr3_nt: TGTGCCAGCAGCACTCCTAGCGGGGGGGGAAACATTCAGTACTTC

j_call: TRBJ2-6
v_call: TRBV12-3/TRBV12-4
cdr3_length: 16
clone_size: NA
d_call: TRBD1
cdr3_aa: CASSLRQGAGANVLTF
cdr3_nt: TGTGCCAGCAGTCTCAGGCAGGGGGCTGGGGCCAACGTCCTGACTTTC

j_call: TRBJ1-5
v_call: TRBV7-2
cdr3_length: 17
clone_size: few
d_call: NA
cdr3_aa: CASSAARDSHPGQPQHF
cdr3_nt: TGTGCCAGCAGCGCGGCCCGGGACTCACATCCGGGTCAGCCCCAGCATTTT

j_call: TRBJ1-5
v_call: TRBV6-2/TRBV6-3
cdr3_length: 16
clone_size: NA
d_call: NA
cdr3_aa: CASTNSRGSRNQPQHF
cdr3_nt: TGTGCCAGCACCAATTCCAGGGGTTCTCGCAATCAGCCCCAGCATTTT

j_call: TRBJ1-5
v_call: TRBV6-5
cdr3_length: 14
clone_size: few
d_call: TRBD1
cdr3_aa: CASSPQGGYQPQHF
cdr3_nt: TGTGCCAGCAGTCCCCAGGGGGGGTATCAGCCCCAGCATTTT

j_call: TRBJ1-5
v_call: TRBV10-3
cdr3_length: 12
clone_size: NA
d_call: NA
cdr3_aa: CAISGDTKPQHF
cdr3_nt: TGTGCCATCAGCGGGGACACAAAGCCCCAGCATTTT

j_call: TRBJ2-7
v_call: TRBV6-5
cdr3_length: 12
clone_size: few
d_call: NA
cdr3_aa: CASSFRGGEQYF
cdr3_nt: TGTGCCAGCAGTTTCAGGGGAGGGGAGCAGTACTTC

j_call: TRBJ1-6
v_call: TRBV14
cdr3_length: 13
clone_size: NA
d_call: NA
cdr3_aa: CASSHQNLSPLHF
cdr3_nt: TGTGCCAGCAGCCACCAAAATCTGTCACCCCTCCACTTT

j_call: TRBJ2-5
v_call: TRBV7-3
cdr3_length: 16
clone_size: few
d_call: NA
cdr3_aa: CASSPTSVGHLGTQYF
cdr3_nt: TGTGCCAGCAGCCCGACATCGGTAGGGCATTTAGGGACCCAGTACTTC

j_call: TRBJ2-3
v_call: TRBV9
cdr3_length: 14
clone_size: few
d_call: NA
cdr3_aa: CASSPAGLGDTQYF
cdr3_nt: TGTGCCAGCAGCCCGGCAGGGTTGGGTGATACGCAGTATTTT

j_call: TRBJ1-6
v_call: TRBV11-2
cdr3_length: 16
clone_size: few
d_call: NA
cdr3_aa: CASSLYRDTYNSPLHF
cdr3_nt: TGTGCCAGCAGCTTATACAGGGATACCTATAATTCACCCCTCCACTTT

j_call: TRBJ2-7
v_call: TRBV14
cdr3_length: 14
clone_size: NA
d_call: TRBD2
cdr3_aa: CASSQEGLVYEQYF
cdr3_nt: TGTGCCAGCAGCCAAGAAGGACTAGTATACGAGCAGTACTTC

j_call: TRBJ1-2
v_call: TRBV20-1
cdr3_length: 13
clone_size: few
d_call: NA
cdr3_aa: CSASREVGSGYTF
cdr3_nt: TGCAGTGCTAGCAGGGAGGTGGGATCTGGCTACACCTTC

j_call: TRBJ1-5
v_call: TRBV28
cdr3_length: 16
clone_size: NA
d_call: NA
cdr3_aa: CASSSRIDGFYQPQHF
cdr3_nt: TGTGCCAGCAGTTCGAGGATTGACGGATTTTATCAGCCCCAGCATTTT

j_call: TRBJ1-2
v_call: TRBV28
cdr3_length: 15
clone_size: NA
d_call: NA
cdr3_aa: CASSLVGGENYGYTF
cdr3_nt: TGTGCCAGCAGTTTAGTTGGGGGAGAGAACTATGGCTACACCTTC

j_call: TRBJ1-2
v_call: TRBV6-2/TRBV6-3
cdr3_length: 15
clone_size: NA
d_call: TRBD1
cdr3_aa: CASSYYHQGAEGYTF
cdr3_nt: TGTGCCAGCAGTTACTACCATCAGGGGGCGGAAGGCTACACCTTC

j_call: TRBJ2-1
v_call: TRBV5-1
cdr3_length: 19
clone_size: few
d_call: TRBD1
cdr3_aa: CASSLGPINDRGSYNEQFF
cdr3_nt: TGCGCCAGCAGCTTGGGTCCGATCAATGACAGGGGGTCCTACAATGAGCAGTTCTTC

j_call: TRBJ2-5
v_call: TRBV4-2
cdr3_length: 17
clone_size: NA
d_call: NA
cdr3_aa: CASSQGPDFGIQETQYF
cdr3_nt: TGTGCCAGCAGCCAAGGACCCGATTTTGGTATCCAAGAGACCCAGTACTTC

j_call: TRBJ1-1
v_call: TRBV6-6
cdr3_length: 15
clone_size: few
d_call: NA
cdr3_aa: CASSTSGIGNTEAFF
cdr3_nt: TGTGCCAGCAGTACGTCAGGGATAGGGAACACTGAAGCTTTCTTT

j_call: TRBJ2-4
v_call: TRBV28
cdr3_length: 15
clone_size: NA
d_call: NA
cdr3_aa: CASSFTGGGGDIQYF
cdr3_nt: TGTGCCAGCAGTTTTACGGGGGGAGGGGGGGACATTCAGTACTTC

j_call: TRBJ2-7
v_call: TRBV12-3/TRBV12-4
cdr3_length: 13
clone_size: NA
d_call: NA
cdr3_aa: CASSGVRANEQYF
cdr3_nt: TGTGCCAGCAGTGGGGTCAGGGCGAACGAGCAGTACTTC

j_call: TRBJ1-5
v_call: TRBV10-3
cdr3_length: 13
clone_size: few
d_call: NA
cdr3_aa: CATDGLGNQPQHF
cdr3_nt: TGTGCCACCGACGGTTTGGGCAATCAGCCCCAGCATTTT

j_call: TRBJ1-1
v_call: TRBV29-1
cdr3_length: 14
clone_size: NA
d_call: TRBD1
cdr3_aa: CSVLDRAGNTEAFF
cdr3_nt: TGCAGCGTTTTGGACAGGGCCGGGAACACTGAAGCTTTCTTT

j_call: TRBJ2-5
v_call: TRBV12-3/TRBV12-4
cdr3_length: 14
clone_size: NA
d_call: NA
cdr3_aa: CASRPVDYQETQYF
cdr3_nt: TGTGCCAGCAGGCCCGTGGACTATCAAGAGACCCAGTACTTC

j_call: TRBJ2-5
v_call: TRBV6-1
cdr3_length: 16
clone_size: NA
d_call: NA
cdr3_aa: CASSEWGAAAQETQYF
cdr3_nt: TGTGCCAGCAGTGAATGGGGGGCGGCAGCGCAAGAGACCCAGTACTTC

j_call: TRBJ1-6
v_call: TRBV3-1
cdr3_length: 17
clone_size: NA
d_call: NA
cdr3_aa: CASSQDRAHGANSPLHF
cdr3_nt: TGTGCCAGCAGCCAAGATCGAGCCCATGGGGCCAATTCACCCCTCCACTTT

j_call: TRBJ2-5
v_call: TRBV29-1
cdr3_length: 13
clone_size: NA
d_call: NA
cdr3_aa: CSVVVVYQETQYF
cdr3_nt: TGCAGCGTTGTAGTCGTGTACCAAGAGACCCAGTACTTC

j_call: TRBJ2-6
v_call: TRBV28
cdr3_length: 16
clone_size: NA
d_call: TRBD2
cdr3_aa: CASFGLADSGANVLTF
cdr3_nt: TGTGCCAGCTTCGGACTAGCGGACTCTGGGGCCAACGTCCTGACTTTC

j_call: TRBJ2-3
v_call: TRBV12-3/TRBV12-4
cdr3_length: 14
clone_size: few
d_call: TRBD1
cdr3_aa: CASKRQGNTDTQYF
cdr3_nt: TGTGCCAGCAAGCGACAGGGGAACACAGATACGCAGTATTTT